The following is a T cell receptor beta chain sequence with its context. Its antigen is undetermined. The ends lost 6 bases at V and 4 bases at J; junction bases unmatched: 6. Germline values: CDR1 LNHDA, CDR2 SQIVND (reference sequence). There are 15 residues in the CDR3. Conversion of TCR transcripts into cDNA relied on 5'RACE template switching, which added a universal primer site and UMIs. TCRdb itself ran the 5' RACE reads through MiXCR, one entry per CDR3 protein. The sample yields about 550,000 distinct CDR3 sequences, roughly a fifth seen once. The data were obtained in a study of T cells after yellow fever vaccination. Study information: Fractions low in cell number were prepared with SMART-Seq v4 Ultra Low Input.

General study findings and limits: A limited proportion of clonotypes was detected within both the CD4 and CD8 compartments. The booster response re-showed most primary clones: around 97% CD4, roughly 91% CD8.

This sample comprised PBMCs, obtained 15 days after the yellow fever booster vaccination. The chain couples TRBV19 to TRBJ2-5; TRBD2 matches at 12 bases. The sequence was collected from a man aged 25 to 40 who received the YFV17D yellow fever vaccine. The CDR3 loop reads CASRTTSGSGETQYF. As DNA, the CDR3 is TGTGCCAGTAGAACGACTAGCGGGAGTGGAGAGACCCAGTACTTC.